Following are 21 T cell receptor beta chains from one sample sequenced in a study of blood T cell repertoires in COVID-19. Profiled with immunoSEQ multiplex PCR; TCRdb holds only in-frame clones, not every one. Here the sample spans around 110,000 clones, 70% to 85% being singletons. The sequencing input was peripheral blood. All receptors come from a woman aged 65 to 85 with acute or convalescent COVID-19.

The chain combines TRBV5-1 with TRBJ2-3; maybe TRBD1 (6 bases). The CDR3 is 15 amino acids. The V gene's germline CDR1 is SGHRS and CDR2 YFSETQ. V lost 3 bases, J lost 3 bases, and 14 bases lay in between. The CDR3 sequence: CASSSVGQITDTQYF. The CDR3 region has the DNA TGCGCCAGCAGCTCTGTCGGACAGATTACAGATACGCAGTATTTT. The complete variable domain, with remaining parts taken from reference TRBV5-1 and TRBJ2-3, reads KAGVTQTPRYLIKTRGQQVTLSCSPISGHRSVSWYQQTPGQGLQFLFEYFSETQRNKGNFPGRFSGRQFSNSRSEMNVSTLELGDSALYLCASSSVGQITDTQYFGPGTRLTVL.

CDR3 amino acids: CASSQQNTGELFF. For the CDR3, the DNA is TGCGCCAGCAGCCAACAGAACACCGGGGAGCTGTTTTTT. This chain joins TRBV5-1 and TRBJ2-2, with D hard to call. The CDR3 runs to 13 residues. The germline V gene has CDR1 SGHRS and CDR2 YFSETQ. The V end was cut by 4 bases, the J end by 1 base, with 5 bases between.

The chain couples TRBV2 to TRBJ1-5; 8 bases are a match to TRBD1. Germline V CDR1 and CDR2: SNHLY, FYNNEI. The V gene end was trimmed by 6 bases and the J gene end by 0 bases; junction bases not matched to a gene: 4. The CDR3 extends over 15 amino acids. The CDR3 nucleotides read TGTGCCAGCAGGGACAGGGCTTATAGCAATCAGCCCCAGCATTTT. It encodes CASRDRAYSNQPQHF.

The rearrangement links TRBV2 to TRBJ1-1, with D unclear. Germline lookup yields CDR1 SNHLY and CDR2 FYNNEI. CDR3 size: 14 residues. The V gene lost 6 bases and the J gene lost 1 base, with 12 bases spanning the gap. CDR3 loop: CASRLESKNTEAFF. DNA of the CDR3: TGTGCCAGCAGATTAGAATCTAAGAACACTGAAGCTTTCTTT.

The chain links TRBV6-2 or TRBV6-3 to TRBJ1-2; a weak D match, TRBD1 (6 bases). V was trimmed by 1 base and J by 8 bases, leaving 11 bases between them. The CDR3 consists of 13 residues. The germline V gene encodes CDR1 MNHEY and CDR2 SVGEGT. CDR3 loop: CASSYLRGAGYTF. The CDR3 DNA sequence: TGTGCCAGCAGTTACTTACGGGGGGCAGGCTACACCTTC.

The rearrangement links TRBV30 to TRBJ2-3; D is uncertain. V shed 2 bases and J shed 7 bases, with 10 bases lying between them. The CDR3 totals 12 residues. Germline V gene lookup returns CDR1 GTSNPN and CDR2 SVGIG (reference sequence). This CDR3 reads CAWSPKRNTQYF. The CDR3 bases are TGTGCCTGGAGTCCCAAGAGAAATACGCAGTATTTT.

This clone was observed once. The chain couples TRBV7-2 to TRBJ1-2, with D perhaps matching TRBD1 (6 bases). Germline values: CDR1 SGHTA, CDR2 FQGNSA. CDR3 size: 13 residues. V lost 7 bases to trimming and J lost 4 bases, with 13 bases between them. CDR3 nucleotides: TGTGCCAGCAACTCGGACAGTACCTATGGCTACACCTTC. This encodes CASNSDSTYGYTF.

This clone was recorded once. The CDR3 bases are TGTGCCAGCAGTTACTCCTACAGGGGGCTCACCGGGGAGCTGTTTTTT. This sequence encodes CASSYSYRGLTGELFF. The J gene is TRBJ2-2, the V gene TRBV6-5; the match to TRBD1 covers 9 bases. CDR1 and CDR2 from the germline V gene are MNHEY and SVGAGI. The V gene end was trimmed by 0 bases and the J gene end by 4 bases; junction bases not matched to a gene: 3. The CDR3 loop spans 16 amino acids.

The chain is built from TRBV7-8 and TRBJ1-2, with TRBD1 identical over 9 bases. Germline V CDR1 and CDR2: SGHVS, FQNEAQ. The CDR3 covers 15 residues. Trimming took 0 bases from V and 8 from J; bases not matched to a gene: 7. CDR3 DNA: TGTGCCAGCAGCTTAGCCCAGGACAGGGGCGGCGGCTACACCTTC. This sequence encodes CASSLAQDRGGGYTF.

The chain carries TRBV5-1 and TRBJ2-1, with D perhaps TRBD2 (6 bases). V was trimmed by 4 bases and J by 2 bases, leaving 16 bases between them. The germline gives CDR1 SGHRS, CDR2 YFSETQ. CDR3 length equals 16 residues. The CDR3 DNA sequence: TGCGCCAGCAGCCGGTCCGGGACTGACACCTACAATGAGCAGTTCTTC. Encoded protein: CASSRSGTDTYNEQFF.

This CDR3 reads CASSSSQGRTDTQYF. Written as DNA, the CDR3 is TGTGCCAGCAGCTCTTCACAGGGGAGGACAGATACGCAGTATTTT. The gene calls are TRBV11-2 and TRBJ2-3; a possible D gene is TRBD1 (7 bases). Germline loops: CDR1 SGHAT, CDR2 FQNNGV. V was trimmed by 4 bases and J by 3 bases, leaving 14 bases between them. This CDR3 is built from 15 residues. The full variable domain, in which reference TRBV11-2 and TRBJ2-3 provide the parts outside the CDR3, is EAGVAQSPRYKIIEKRQSVAFWCNPISGHATLYWYQQILGQGPKLLIQFQNNGVVDDSQLPKDRFSAERLKGVDSTLKIQPAKLEDSAVYLCASSSSQGRTDTQYFGPGTRLTVL.

CDR3 residues: CASSRTGGFTEAFF. Written as DNA, the CDR3 is TGTGCCAGCAGTCGGACAGGGGGCTTCACTGAAGCTTTCTTT. V is TRBV6-2 or TRBV6-3 and J is TRBJ1-1; TRBD1 matches 11 bases. CDR3 size: 14 residues. Germline values: CDR1 MNHEY, CDR2 SVGEGT. The V gene end was trimmed by 5 bases and the J gene end by 4 bases; junction bases not matched to a gene: 3.

The chain combines TRBV6-5 with TRBJ1-1; D is uncertain. Trimming took off 4 bases at V and 1 base at J, with 7 bases between the two ends. The CDR3 has 13 residues. CDR1 and CDR2 (germline): MNHEY, SVGAGI. DNA for the CDR3: TGTGCCAGCAGTTTTGGCCCGAACACTGAAGCTTTCTTT. Protein sequence: CASSFGPNTEAFF.

The chain has TRBV10-3 and TRBJ2-2; 12 bases map to TRBD1. This CDR3 contains 17 residues. Germline CDR1 is ENHRY and CDR2 is SYGVKD. The V gene end was trimmed by 4 bases and the J gene end by 2 bases; junction bases not matched to a gene: 5. The CDR3 region has the DNA TGTGCCATCAGTGGGGGACAGGGGGCCTTAAACACCGGGGAGCTGTTTTTT. Protein product: CAISGGQGALNTGELFF.

The chain links TRBV3-1 (or the pseudogene TRBV3-2) to TRBJ1-1; no clear D. V was pared by 4 bases and J by 4 bases, with 7 bases between. Germline V gene sequence: CDR1 LGHDT, CDR2 YNNKEL (reference sequence). The CDR3 consists of 12 residues. The CDR3 DNA sequence: TGTGCCAGCAGCCTACTCTCCACTGAAGCTTTCTTT. Translating it yields CASSLLSTEAFF.

The chain uses TRBV12-3 or TRBV12-4 and TRBJ1-1; D is unclear. V was trimmed by 6 bases and J by 2 bases, leaving 4 bases between them. This CDR3 is built from 11 residues. CDR3 coding DNA: TGTGCCAGCAGACACAACACTGAAGCTTTCTTT. Translating it yields CASRHNTEAFF.

The V gene is TRBV20-1, the J gene TRBJ1-1; D might be TRBD1 (5 bases). The CDR3 has 11 residues. The V end lost 2 bases, the J end lost 11 bases, and 12 bases lay between the germline ends. CDR1 is DFQATT, CDR2 SNEGSKA, per germline (reference sequence). DNA for the CDR3: TGCAGTGCTAGACTGAGACAGACCGCTTTCTTT. It specifies CSARLRQTAFF.

V and J are TRBV7-3 and TRBJ2-2; unclear D gene. The CDR3 contains 15 residues. Germline assignment: CDR1 SGHTA and CDR2 FQGTGA. Trimming removed 1 base from V and 2 bases from J, with 8 bases in between. The CDR3 DNA sequence: TGTGCCAGCAGCTTAAGCCTCAGAAACACCGGGGAGCTGTTTTTT. This encodes CASSLSLRNTGELFF.

The chain links TRBV30 to TRBJ1-2; possible D gene TRBD1, 6 bases. Germline V gene data show CDR1 as GTSNPN and CDR2 as SVGIG (reference sequence). This CDR3 is built from 14 residues. V was pared by 3 bases and J by 4 bases, with 15 bases between. The CDR3: CAWSATGRLYGYTF. The CDR3 DNA reads as TGTGCCTGGAGCGCAACAGGGAGACTCTATGGCTACACCTTC.

The V call is TRBV4-1, the J call TRBJ1-1; D possibly corresponds to TRBD1 (6 bases). Germline V gene lookup returns CDR1 MGHRA and CDR2 YSYEKL. V lost 3 bases and J 2 bases, leaving 13 bases between the germline ends. CDR3 length equals 15 residues. This chain's CDR3 is CASSQPDRSNTEAFF. For the CDR3, the DNA is TGCGCCAGCAGCCAGCCTGACAGGAGCAACACTGAAGCTTTCTTT.

The J gene is TRBJ1-1, the V gene TRBV7-3; no reliable D call. The CDR3 totals 13 residues. V was trimmed by 1 base and J by 3 bases, leaving 6 bases between them. Germline CDR1 is SGHTA and CDR2 is FQGTGA. The CDR3 bases are TGTGCCAGCAGCTTAATTTCGGACACTGAAGCTTTCTTT. It is translated as CASSLISDTEAFF.